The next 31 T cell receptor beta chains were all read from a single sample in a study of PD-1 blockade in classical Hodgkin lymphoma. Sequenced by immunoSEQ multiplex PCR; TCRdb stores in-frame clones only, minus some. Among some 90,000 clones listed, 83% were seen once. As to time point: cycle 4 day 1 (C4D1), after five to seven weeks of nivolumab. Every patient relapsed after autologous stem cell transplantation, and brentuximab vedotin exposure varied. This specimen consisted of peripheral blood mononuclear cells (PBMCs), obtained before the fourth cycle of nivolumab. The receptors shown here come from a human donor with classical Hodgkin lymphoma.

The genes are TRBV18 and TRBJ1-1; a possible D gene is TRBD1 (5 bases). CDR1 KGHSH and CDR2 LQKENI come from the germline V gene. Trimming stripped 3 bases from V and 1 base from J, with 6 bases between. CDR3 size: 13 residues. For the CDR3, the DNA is TGTGCCAGCTCACCGGGGGGGAACACTGAAGCTTTCTTT. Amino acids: CASSPGGNTEAFF.

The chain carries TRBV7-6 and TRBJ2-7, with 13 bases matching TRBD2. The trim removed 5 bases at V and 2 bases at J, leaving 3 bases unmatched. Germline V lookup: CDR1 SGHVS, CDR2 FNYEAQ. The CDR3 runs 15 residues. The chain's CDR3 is CASSNGLAGAYEQYF. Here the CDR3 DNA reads TGTGCCAGCAGCAACGGACTAGCGGGAGCCTACGAGCAGTACTTC.

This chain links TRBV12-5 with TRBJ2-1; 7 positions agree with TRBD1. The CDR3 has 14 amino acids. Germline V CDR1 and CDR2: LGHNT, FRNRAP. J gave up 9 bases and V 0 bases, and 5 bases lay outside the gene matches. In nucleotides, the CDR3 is TGTGCTAGTGGTTTGGTAAGGGGGCCTCCTGAGCAGTTCTTC. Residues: CASGLVRGPPEQFF.

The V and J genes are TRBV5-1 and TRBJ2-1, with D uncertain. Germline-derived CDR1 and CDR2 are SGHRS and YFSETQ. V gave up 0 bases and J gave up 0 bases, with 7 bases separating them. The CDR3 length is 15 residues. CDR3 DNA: TGCGCCAGCAGCTTGGATCCAGGCTCCTACAATGAGCAGTTCTTC. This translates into CASSLDPGSYNEQFF. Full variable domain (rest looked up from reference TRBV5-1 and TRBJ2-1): KAGVTQTPRYLIKTRGQQVTLSCSPISGHRSVSWYQQTPGQGLQFLFEYFSETQRNKGNFPGRFSGRQFSNSRSEMNVSTLELGDSALYLCASSLDPGSYNEQFFGPGTRLTVL.

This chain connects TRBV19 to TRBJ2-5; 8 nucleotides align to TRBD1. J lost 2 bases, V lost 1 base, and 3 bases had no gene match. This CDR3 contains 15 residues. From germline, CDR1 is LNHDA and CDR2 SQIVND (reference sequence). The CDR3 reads CASSIGRGQQETQYF. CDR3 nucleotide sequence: TGTGCCAGTAGTATAGGCAGGGGGCAGCAAGAGACCCAGTACTTC.

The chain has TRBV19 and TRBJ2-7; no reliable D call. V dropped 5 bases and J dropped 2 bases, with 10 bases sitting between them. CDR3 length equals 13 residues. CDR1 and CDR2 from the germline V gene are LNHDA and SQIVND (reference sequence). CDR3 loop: CASSYDAAYEQYF. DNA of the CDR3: TGTGCCAGTAGTTATGACGCCGCCTACGAGCAGTACTTC.

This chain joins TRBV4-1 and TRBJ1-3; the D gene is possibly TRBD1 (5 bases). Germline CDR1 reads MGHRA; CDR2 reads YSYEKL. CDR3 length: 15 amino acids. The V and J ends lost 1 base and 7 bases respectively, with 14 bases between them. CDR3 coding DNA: TGCGCCAGCAGCCAAGTGTTTTTGGGGGGGAACACCATATATTTT. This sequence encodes CASSQVFLGGNTIYF.

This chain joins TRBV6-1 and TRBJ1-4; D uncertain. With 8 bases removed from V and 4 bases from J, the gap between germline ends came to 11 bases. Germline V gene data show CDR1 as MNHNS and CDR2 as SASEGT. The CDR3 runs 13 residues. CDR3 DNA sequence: TGTGCCAGCTCGGCGTCGTATAATGAAAAACTGTTTTTT. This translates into CASSASYNEKLFF.

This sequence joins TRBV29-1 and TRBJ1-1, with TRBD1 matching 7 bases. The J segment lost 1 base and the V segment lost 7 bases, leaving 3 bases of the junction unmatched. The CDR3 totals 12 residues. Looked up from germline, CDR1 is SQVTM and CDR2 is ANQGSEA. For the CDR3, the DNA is TGCAGCGGCAGGGGGGCGAACACTGAAGCTTTCTTT. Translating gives CSGRGANTEAFF. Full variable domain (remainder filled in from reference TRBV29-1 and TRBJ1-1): SAVISQKPSRDICQRGTSLTIQCQVDSQVTMMFWYRQQPGQSLTLIATANQGSEATYESGFVIDKFPISRPNLTFSTLTVSNMSPEDSSIYLCSGRGANTEAFFGQGTRLTVV.

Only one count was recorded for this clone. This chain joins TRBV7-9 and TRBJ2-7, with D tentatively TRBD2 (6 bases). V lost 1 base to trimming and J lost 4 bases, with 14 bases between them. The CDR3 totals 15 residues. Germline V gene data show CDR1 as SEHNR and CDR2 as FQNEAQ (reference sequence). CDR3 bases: TGTGCCAGCAGCTTAGTCCTTGCGGGACGGTACGAGCAGTACTTC. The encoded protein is CASSLVLAGRYEQYF.

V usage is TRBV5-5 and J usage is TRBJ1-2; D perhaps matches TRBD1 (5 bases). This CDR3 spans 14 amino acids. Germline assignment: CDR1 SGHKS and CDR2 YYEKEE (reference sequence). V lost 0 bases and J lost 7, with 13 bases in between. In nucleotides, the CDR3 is TGTGCCAGCAGCTTGGCAAGGGGCGCGGGTGGCTACACCTTC. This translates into CASSLARGAGGYTF.

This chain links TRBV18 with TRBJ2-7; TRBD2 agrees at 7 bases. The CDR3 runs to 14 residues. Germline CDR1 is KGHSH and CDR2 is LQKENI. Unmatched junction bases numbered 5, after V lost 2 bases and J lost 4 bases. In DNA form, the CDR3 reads TGTGCCAGCTCACCATTGGGGGGGAGTTACGAGCAGTACTTC. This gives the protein CASSPLGGSYEQYF. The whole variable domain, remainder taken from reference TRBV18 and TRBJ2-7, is NAGVMQNPRHLVRRRGQEARLRCSPMKGHSHVYWYRQLPEEGLKFMVYLQKENIIDESGMPKERFSAEFPKEGPSILRIQQVVRGDSAAYFCASSPLGGSYEQYFGPGTRLTVT.

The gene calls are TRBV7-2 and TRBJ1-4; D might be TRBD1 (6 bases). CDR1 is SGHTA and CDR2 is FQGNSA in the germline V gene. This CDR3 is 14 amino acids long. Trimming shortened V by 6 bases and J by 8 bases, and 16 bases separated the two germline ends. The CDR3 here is CASSPTGSPEKLFF. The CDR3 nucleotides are TGTGCCAGCAGTCCGACAGGATCCCCGGAAAAACTGTTTTTT.

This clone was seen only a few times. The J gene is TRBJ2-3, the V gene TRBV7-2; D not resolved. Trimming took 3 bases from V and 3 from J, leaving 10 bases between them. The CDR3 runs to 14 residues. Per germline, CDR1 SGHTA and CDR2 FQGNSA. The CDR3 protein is CASSLGHRTDTQYF. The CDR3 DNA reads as TGTGCCAGCAGCTTGGGTCACAGAACAGATACGCAGTATTTT. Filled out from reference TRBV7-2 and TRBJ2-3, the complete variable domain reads GAGVSQSPSNKVTEKGKDVELRCDPISGHTALYWYRQSLGQGLEFLIYFQGNSAPDKSGLPSDRFSAERTGGSVSTLTIQRTQQEDSAVYLCASSLGHRTDTQYFGPGTRLTVL.

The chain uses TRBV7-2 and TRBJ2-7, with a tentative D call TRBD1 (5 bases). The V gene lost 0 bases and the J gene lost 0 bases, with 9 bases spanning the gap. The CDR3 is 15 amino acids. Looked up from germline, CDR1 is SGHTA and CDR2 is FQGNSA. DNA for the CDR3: TGTGCCAGCAGCTTAGCGTGGGGCTTCTCCTACGAGCAGTACTTC. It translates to CASSLAWGFSYEQYF. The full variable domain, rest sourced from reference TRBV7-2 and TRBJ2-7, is GAGVSQSPSNKVTEKGKDVELRCDPISGHTALYWYRQSLGQGLEFLIYFQGNSAPDKSGLPSDRFSAERTGGSVSTLTIQRTQQEDSAVYLCASSLAWGFSYEQYFGPGTRLTVT.

The CDR3 loop reads CAWSVQGNTEAFF. The CDR3 DNA reads TGTGCCTGGAGTGTACAGGGGAACACTGAAGCTTTCTTT. This chain links TRBV30 with TRBJ1-1; perhaps TRBD1 as D (6 bases). CDR3 length equals 13 residues. Per the germline V gene, CDR1 is GTSNPN and CDR2 is SVGIG (reference sequence). The V and J ends lost 0 bases and 1 base respectively, with 6 bases between them. The entire variable domain, with the rest obtained from reference TRBV30 and TRBJ1-1, is as follows: SQTIHQWPATLVQPVGSPLSLECTVEGTSNPNLYWYRQAAGRGLQLLFYSVGIGQISSEVPQNLSASRPQDRQFILSSKKLLLSDSGFYLCAWSVQGNTEAFFGQGTRLTVV.

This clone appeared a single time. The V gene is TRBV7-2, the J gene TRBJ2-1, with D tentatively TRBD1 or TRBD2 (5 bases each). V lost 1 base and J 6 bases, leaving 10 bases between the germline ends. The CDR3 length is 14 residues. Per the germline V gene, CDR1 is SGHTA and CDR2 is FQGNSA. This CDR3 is CASSLEWGSNEQFF. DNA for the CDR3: TGTGCCAGCAGCTTAGAATGGGGGAGCAATGAGCAGTTCTTC.

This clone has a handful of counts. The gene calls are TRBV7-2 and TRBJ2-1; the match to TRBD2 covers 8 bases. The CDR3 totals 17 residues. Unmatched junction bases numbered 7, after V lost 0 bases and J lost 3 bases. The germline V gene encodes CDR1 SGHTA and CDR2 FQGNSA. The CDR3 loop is CASSLAASGFFYNEQFF. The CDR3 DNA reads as TGTGCCAGCAGCTTAGCCGCTAGCGGGTTCTTCTACAATGAGCAGTTCTTC.

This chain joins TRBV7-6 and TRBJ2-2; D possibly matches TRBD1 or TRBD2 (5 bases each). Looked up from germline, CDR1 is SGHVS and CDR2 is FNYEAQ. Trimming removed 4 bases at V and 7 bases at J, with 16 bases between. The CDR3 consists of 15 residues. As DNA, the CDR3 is TGTGCCAGCAGCTACCGGGGAAATAGGGGCGGGGAGCTGTTTTTT. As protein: CASSYRGNRGGELFF.

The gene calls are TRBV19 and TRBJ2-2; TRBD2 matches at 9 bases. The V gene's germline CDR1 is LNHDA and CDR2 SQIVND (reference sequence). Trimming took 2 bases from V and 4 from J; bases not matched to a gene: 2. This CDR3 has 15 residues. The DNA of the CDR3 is TGTGCCAGTAGTATACTAGCGGGAAGCACCGGGGAGCTGTTTTTT. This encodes CASSILAGSTGELFF.

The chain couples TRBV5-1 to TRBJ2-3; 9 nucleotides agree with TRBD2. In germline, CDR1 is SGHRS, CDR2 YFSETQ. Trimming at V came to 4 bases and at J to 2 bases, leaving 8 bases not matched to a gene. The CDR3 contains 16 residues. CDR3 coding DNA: TGCGCCAGCAGCCCAAACCTAGCGGGACCCACAGATACGCAGTATTTT. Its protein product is CASSPNLAGPTDTQYF.

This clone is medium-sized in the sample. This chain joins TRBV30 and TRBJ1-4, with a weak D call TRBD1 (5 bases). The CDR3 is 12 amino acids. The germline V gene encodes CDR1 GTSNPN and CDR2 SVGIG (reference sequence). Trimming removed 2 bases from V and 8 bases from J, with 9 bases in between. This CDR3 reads CAWSFAGEKLFF. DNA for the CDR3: TGTGCCTGGAGTTTCGCAGGGGAAAAACTGTTTTTT. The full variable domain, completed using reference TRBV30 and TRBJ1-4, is SQTIHQWPATLVQPVGSPLSLECTVEGTSNPNLYWYRQAAGRGLQLLFYSVGIGQISSEVPQNLSASRPQDRQFILSSKKLLLSDSGFYLCAWSFAGEKLFFGSGTQLSVL.

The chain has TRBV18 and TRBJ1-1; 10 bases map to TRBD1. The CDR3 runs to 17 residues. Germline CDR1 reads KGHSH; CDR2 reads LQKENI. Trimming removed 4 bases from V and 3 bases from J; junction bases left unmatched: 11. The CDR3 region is CASSLRTGGERDTEAFF. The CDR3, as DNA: TGTGCCAGCTCACTCAGGACAGGGGGGGAGAGGGACACTGAAGCTTTCTTT.

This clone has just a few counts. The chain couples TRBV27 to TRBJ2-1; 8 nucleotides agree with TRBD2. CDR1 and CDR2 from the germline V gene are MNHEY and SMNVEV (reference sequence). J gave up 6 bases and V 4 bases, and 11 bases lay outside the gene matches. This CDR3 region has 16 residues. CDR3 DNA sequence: TGTGCCAGCAGTTGGTCTTCGGGGGGGATGTTCAATGAGCAGTTCTTC. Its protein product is CASSWSSGGMFNEQFF.

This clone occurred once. CDR3 residues: CASRRPEGSSYEQYF. CDR3 coding DNA: TGTGCCAGCAGGCGCCCCGAGGGGAGCTCCTACGAGCAGTACTTC. J is TRBJ2-7 and V is TRBV6-1; tentatively, D is TRBD1 or TRBD2 (5 bases each). The CDR3 covers 15 residues. Deletions cut 6 bases from V and 0 bases from J, with 15 bases between. CDR1 is MNHNS and CDR2 is SASEGT in the germline V gene.

The CDR3 spells CASSLGLAGGFAGELFF. The CDR3 DNA is TGTGCCAGCAGCTTGGGACTAGCGGGAGGGTTCGCCGGGGAGCTGTTTTTT. The chain couples TRBV7-6 to TRBJ2-2; 16 bases are a match to TRBD2. The CDR3 runs 17 residues. Germline V CDR1 and CDR2: SGHVS, FNYEAQ. V was pared by 3 bases and J by 6 bases, with 4 bases of the junction left unmatched.

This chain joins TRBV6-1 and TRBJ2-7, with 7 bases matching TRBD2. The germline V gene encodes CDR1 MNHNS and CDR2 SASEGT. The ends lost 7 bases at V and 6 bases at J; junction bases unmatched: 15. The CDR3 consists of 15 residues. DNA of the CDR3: TGTGCCAGCACTCAACCGGGACTAAGAAACTCCGAGCAGTACTTC. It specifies CASTQPGLRNSEQYF.

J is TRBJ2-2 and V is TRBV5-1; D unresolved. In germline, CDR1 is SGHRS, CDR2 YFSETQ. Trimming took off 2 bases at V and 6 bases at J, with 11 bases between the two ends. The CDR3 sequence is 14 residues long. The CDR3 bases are TGCGCCAGCAGCTTAAAGTATGGGGCCGGGGAGCTGTTTTTT. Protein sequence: CASSLKYGAGELFF.

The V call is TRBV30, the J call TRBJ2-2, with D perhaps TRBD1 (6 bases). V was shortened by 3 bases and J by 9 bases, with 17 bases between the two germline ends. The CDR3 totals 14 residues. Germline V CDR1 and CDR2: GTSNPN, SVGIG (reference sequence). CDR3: CAWSQNRAARELFF. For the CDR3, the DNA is TGTGCCTGGAGCCAGAACAGGGCCGCCAGGGAGCTGTTTTTT.

The CDR3 bases are TGTGCCAGCTCACCAATTCTGGGACAGCAAAACTCTGGAAACACCATATATTTT. Amino acid sequence: CASSPILGQQNSGNTIYF. This rearrangement joins TRBV18 to TRBJ1-3; 7 positions match TRBD1. The germline CDR1 and CDR2 sequences are KGHSH and LQKENI. J was trimmed by 0 bases and V by 2 bases; bases with no gene match: 10. This CDR3 comprises 18 residues.

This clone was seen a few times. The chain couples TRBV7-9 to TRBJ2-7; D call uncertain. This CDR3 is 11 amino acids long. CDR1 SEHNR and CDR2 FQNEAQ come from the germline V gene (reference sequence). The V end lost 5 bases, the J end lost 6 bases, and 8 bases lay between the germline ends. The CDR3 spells CASSMGSEQYF. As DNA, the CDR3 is TGTGCCAGCAGCATGGGAAGCGAGCAGTACTTC.